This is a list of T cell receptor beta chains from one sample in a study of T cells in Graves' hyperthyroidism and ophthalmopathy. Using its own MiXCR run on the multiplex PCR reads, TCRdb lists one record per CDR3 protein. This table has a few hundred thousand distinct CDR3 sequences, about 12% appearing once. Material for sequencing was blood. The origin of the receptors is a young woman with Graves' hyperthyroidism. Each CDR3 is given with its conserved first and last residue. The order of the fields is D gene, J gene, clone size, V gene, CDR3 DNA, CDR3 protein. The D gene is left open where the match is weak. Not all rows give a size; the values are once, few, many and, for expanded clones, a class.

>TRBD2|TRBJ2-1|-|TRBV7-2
TGTGCCAGCAGCCGCCTAGCGGGCAGAACCTACAATGAGCAGTTCTTC
CASSRLAGRTYNEQFF
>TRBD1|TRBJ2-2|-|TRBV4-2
TGTGCCAGCAGCCTTAGAGGGCAGGGGGATCTCGCCGGGGAGCTGTTTTTT
CASSLRGQGDLAGELFF
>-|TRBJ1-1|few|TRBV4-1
TGCGCCAGCAGCCAAGATAGAGGGACGGCCTGGAGGGGTGAAGCTTTCTTT
CASSQDRGTAWRGEAFF
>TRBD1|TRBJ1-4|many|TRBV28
TGTGCCAGCAGTTGGGGGACAGTGAATGAAAAACTGTTTTTT
CASSWGTVNEKLFF
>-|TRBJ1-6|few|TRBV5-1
TGCGCCAGCATTCAGGAGAGCTCCTATAATTCACCCCTCCACTTT
CASIQESSYNSPLHF
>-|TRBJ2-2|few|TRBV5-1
TGCGCCAGCAGCTTAAACAGCGGGGAGCTGTTTTTT
CASSLNSGELFF
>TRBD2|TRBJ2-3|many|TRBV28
TGTGCCAGCAAGTTAGGCGGTGGGGGGGTAGATACGCAGTATTTT
CASKLGGGGVDTQYF
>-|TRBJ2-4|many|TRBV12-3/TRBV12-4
TGTGCCAGCAGCCCCCCAGGAAACATTCAGTACTTC
CASSPPGNIQYF
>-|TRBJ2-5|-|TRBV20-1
TGCAGTCCCCTTAGCCCTGGGGGCATGGAGACCCAGTACTTC
CSPLSPGGMETQYF
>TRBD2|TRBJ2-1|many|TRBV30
TGTGCCTGGAGTGTAGTCCTAGCGGGAGGGCCGAGGAATGAGCAGTTCTTC
CAWSVVLAGGPRNEQFF
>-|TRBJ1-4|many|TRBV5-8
TGTGCCAGCAGCATAACCGGGACCGCCTTCGGAAAACTGTTTTTT
CASSITGTAFGKLFF
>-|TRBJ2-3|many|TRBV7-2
TGTGCCAGCAGCTTCGCGGTACAGGCCGCGAATACGCAGTATTTT
CASSFAVQAANTQYF
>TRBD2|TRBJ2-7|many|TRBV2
TGTGCCAGCTCCTCCCCCCCTGATAGCGGGGACGAGCAGTACTTC
CASSSPPDSGDEQYF
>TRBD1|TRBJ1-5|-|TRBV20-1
TGCAGTGCCTGGAAGACAGGGGGTGTCGATCAGCCCCAGCATTTT
CSAWKTGGVDQPQHF
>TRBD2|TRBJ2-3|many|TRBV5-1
TGCGCCAGCAGCGCGGACGGCCCGCTAGCGGCCTTCACAGATACGCAGTATTTT
CASSADGPLAAFTDTQYF
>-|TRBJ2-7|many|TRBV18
TGTGCCAGCTCACCAATGCAGGGCGGCGAGCAGTACTTC
CASSPMQGGEQYF
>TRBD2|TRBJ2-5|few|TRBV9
TGTGCCAGCAGCGTAGGGGCTTATGGGGCTAGCGGTTGGGGGGAGACCCAGTACTTC
CASSVGAYGASGWGETQYF
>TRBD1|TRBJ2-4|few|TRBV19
TGTGCCAGTCAGGTACAGGGGGCGGGGGACATTCAGTACTTC
CASQVQGAGDIQYF
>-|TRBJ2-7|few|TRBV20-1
TGCAGTGCTCCCATGACCGGGGTAGCCTACGAGCAGTACTTC
CSAPMTGVAYEQYF
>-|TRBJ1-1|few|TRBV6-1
TGTGCCAGCAGTATCCTAATTATGAACACTGAAGCTTTCTTT
CASSILIMNTEAFF
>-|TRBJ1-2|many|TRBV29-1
TGCAGCGTTGATTCAGATAACTATGGCTACACCTTC
CSVDSDNYGYTF
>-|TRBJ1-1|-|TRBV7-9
TGTGCCAGCAGCTCCCGGGACACCAGAACGGGGGGTGCTTTCTTT
CASSSRDTRTGGAFF
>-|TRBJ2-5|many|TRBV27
TGTGCCAGCAGTCCCCTAAACGGACCCTCCGAAGAGACCCAGTACTTC
CASSPLNGPSEETQYF
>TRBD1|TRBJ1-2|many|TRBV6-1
TGTGCCAGCAGTATCGGGGGGACAGGGAACGGCTACACCTTC
CASSIGGTGNGYTF